This T cell receptor (beta chain) was documented in a study of CD4 T cell repertoires in COVID-19. Some clones are missing from TCRdb's copy, which holds only in-frame ones; the method was immunoSEQ multiplex PCR. The sample carries tens of thousands of clones, roughly 84% recorded once. Per germline, CDR1 GTSNPN and CDR2 SVGIG (reference sequence). The CDR3 has 16 amino acids. V lost 2 bases, J lost 4 bases, and 9 bases stayed unmatched. The memory T cells were sequenced right after ex vivo isolation, without culture. This sequence originates from a human donor who had COVID-19. The rearrangement uses TRBV30 and TRBJ2-3; 10 bases are shared with TRBD2. This specimen was central memory CD4+ T cells from blood, taken before the COVID-19 pandemic. The CDR3: CAWSIGASGSADTQYF. The CDR3 coding sequence is TGTGCCTGGAGTATCGGTGCTAGCGGGAGTGCAGATACGCAGTATTTT.